Listed here are 17 T cell receptor beta chains from one sample, sequenced in a study of shared clonotypes between healthy human individuals. TCRdb keeps only in-frame clones here, not all; method: immunoSEQ multiplex PCR. The sample consists of roughly 2.5 million clones, approximately 94% of them appearing once. Sequenced: naive CD4+ T cells sorted from blood. Documented subset: CD45RA+ positively selected. All receptors come from a man between 18 and 35 years old in good health.

This chain links TRBV13 with TRBJ2-2; 7 bases map to TRBD1. Germline V gene sequence: CDR1 PRHDT, CDR2 FYEKMQ (reference sequence). The CDR3 contains 14 residues. V gave up 5 bases and J gave up 4 bases; unmatched junction bases: 4. CDR3 sequence: CASSQGQSTGELFF. The CDR3 nucleotides are TGTGCCAGCAGCCAGGGACAGTCCACCGGGGAGCTGTTTTTT. The full variable domain, rest sourced from reference TRBV13 and TRBJ2-2, is AAGVIQSPRHLIKEKRETATLKCYPIPRHDTVYWYQQGPGQDPQFLISFYEKMQSDKGSIPDRFSAQQFSDYHSELNMSSLELGDSALYFCASSQGQSTGELFFGEGSRLTVL.

This chain links TRBV2 with TRBJ1-3; tentatively, D is TRBD1 (6 bases). CDR1 and CDR2 (germline): SNHLY, FYNNEI. Between the trimmed V and J ends, which lost 3 bases and 4 bases, there was a span of 13 bases. This CDR3 is built from 15 residues. This chain's CDR3 is CASSDLQGGGNTIYF. Written as DNA, the CDR3 is TGTGCCAGCAGTGATCTTCAAGGGGGGGGAAACACCATATATTTT.

CDR3 sequence: CAWSVAGTATSSDTF. The CDR3 nucleotides are TGTGCCTGGAGTGTCGCAGGGACAGCCACCTCAAGCGACACCTTC. The J gene is TRBJ1-2, the V gene TRBV30; 7 nucleotides agree with TRBD1. The CDR3 is made up of 15 amino acids. Germline CDR1 GTSNPN, CDR2 SVGIG (reference sequence). V lost 0 bases to trimming and J lost 12 bases; unmatched junction nucleotides: 16.

V and J are TRBV6-6 and TRBJ2-2; the D is unclear. The length of the CDR3 is 14 residues. Per germline, CDR1 MNHNY and CDR2 SVGAGI (reference sequence). V lost 6 bases and J lost 3, with 11 bases in between. CDR3 nucleotide sequence: TGTGCCAGCAGCCCTACGGGCTACACCGGGGAGCTGTTTTTT. Its translation: CASSPTGYTGELFF.

This clone has a single count. The chain carries TRBV7-2 and TRBJ2-7; D possibly corresponds to TRBD2 (6 bases). V lost 3 bases to trimming and J lost 4 bases, with 13 bases between them. The germline V gene encodes CDR1 SGHTA and CDR2 FQGNSA. The CDR3 contains 14 residues. In DNA, the CDR3 is TGTGCCAGCAGCTTGGGGCGGGGATATTACGAGCAGTACTTC. This encodes CASSLGRGYYEQYF.

V usage is TRBV6-6 and J usage is TRBJ1-2; the D is unclear. V was pared by 2 bases and J by 8 bases, with 9 bases between. CDR1 and CDR2 from the germline V gene are MNHNY and SVGAGI (reference sequence). The CDR3 extends over 12 amino acids. The CDR3 DNA reads as TGTGCCAGCAGTTACGGTCCGAAAGGCTACACCTTC. This translates into CASSYGPKGYTF.

The V call is TRBV5-4, the J call TRBJ2-1; 7 bases match TRBD1. The CDR3 runs to 13 residues. J gave up 8 bases and V 6 bases, and 8 bases lay outside the gene matches. Looked up from germline, CDR1 is SGHNT and CDR2 is YYREEE (reference sequence). The CDR3: CASTIKGAYEQFF. CDR3 DNA sequence: TGTGCCAGCACCATAAAGGGGGCCTATGAGCAGTTCTTC. Based on the CDR3 plus reference TRBV5-4 and TRBJ2-1, the full variable domain is ETGVTQSPTHLIKTRGQQVTLRCSSQSGHNTVSWYQQALGQGPQFIFQYYREEENGRGNFPPRFSGLQFPNYSSELNVNALELDDSALYLCASTIKGAYEQFFGPGTRLTVL.

The chain couples TRBV14 to TRBJ1-2; possible D gene TRBD1, 5 bases. The CDR3 has 13 amino acids. V lost 4 bases and J lost 6, with 12 bases in between. Germline assignment: CDR1 SGHDN and CDR2 FVKESK. Here the CDR3 DNA reads TGTGCCAGCAGCCGTAAGGGGAGGGATGGCTACACCTTC. Its translation is CASSRKGRDGYTF.

The chain combines TRBV6-6 with TRBJ2-6; a weak D match, TRBD2 (5 bases). Germline CDR1 MNHNY, CDR2 SVGAGI (reference sequence). Trimming cost V 2 bases and J 2 bases, with 7 bases left between them. The CDR3 is 15 residues long. The CDR3 DNA reads TGTGCCAGCAGTTACGTCGGGGCTGGGGCCAACGTCCTGACTTTC. This sequence encodes CASSYVGAGANVLTF.

This clone was seen a single time. The same CDR3 is also encoded by other DNA sequences in this sample. The chain is built from TRBV9 and TRBJ2-5; D is uncertain. From germline, CDR1 is SGDLS and CDR2 YYNGEE. The V end lost 0 bases, the J end lost 2 bases, and 5 bases lay between the germline ends. This CDR3 comprises 13 residues. CDR3 coding DNA: TGTGCCAGCAGCGTAGGTCCACAAGAGACCCAGTACTTC. This sequence encodes CASSVGPQETQYF. The variable domain in full, completed from reference TRBV9 and TRBJ2-5, reads DSGVTQTPKHLITATGQRVTLRCSPRSGDLSVYWYQQSLDQGLQFLIQYYNGEERAKGNILERFSAQQFPDLHSELNLSSLELGDSALYFCASSVGPQETQYFGPGTRLLVL.

The chain has TRBV5-1 and TRBJ2-5; perhaps TRBD2 as D (7 bases). Germline V gives CDR1 SGHRS, CDR2 YFSETQ. This CDR3 has 15 amino acids. Trimming took off 4 bases at V and 4 bases at J, with 17 bases between the two ends. The CDR3 DNA sequence: TGCGCCAGCAGCCCGGACGGGGGGCGGGGAGAGACCCAGTACTTC. Its protein product is CASSPDGGRGETQYF.

The chain is built from TRBV15 and TRBJ2-2; D gene uncertain. The CDR3 contains 16 residues. CDR1 is LNHNV, CDR2 YYDKDF, per germline (reference sequence). Trimming stripped 4 bases from V and 0 bases from J, with 12 bases between. The CDR3 sequence is CATSTDQLANTGELFF. CDR3 sequence (DNA): TGTGCCACCAGCACAGACCAATTGGCGAACACCGGGGAGCTGTTTTTT.

The genes are TRBV29-1 and TRBJ1-1; 8 positions match TRBD1. This CDR3 comprises 13 residues. From germline, CDR1 is SQVTM and CDR2 ANQGSEA. After removal of 5 bases from V and 1 base from J, the junction contained 3 bases not matched to a gene. CDR3 loop: CSVWGTGNTEAFF. CDR3 bases: TGCAGCGTTTGGGGGACAGGGAACACTGAAGCTTTCTTT.

This clone was counted between two and nine times. The chain joins TRBV30 to TRBJ1-1; D is perhaps TRBD1 (5 bases). Germline V gene lookup returns CDR1 GTSNPN and CDR2 SVGIG (reference sequence). The CDR3 has 15 residues. V gave up 2 bases and J gave up 4 bases, with 17 bases separating them. Here the CDR3 DNA reads TGTGCCTGGAGTCGGGATCGGACACTCCCCACTGAAGCTTTCTTT. As protein: CAWSRDRTLPTEAFF.

The chain couples TRBV5-1 to TRBJ2-1; TRBD2 might be the D (7 bases). CDR1 and CDR2 (germline): SGHRS, YFSETQ. The CDR3 loop spans 14 amino acids. V gave up 6 bases and J gave up 6 bases, with 16 bases separating them. CDR3 in amino acids: CASTSRGPSNEQFF. As DNA, the CDR3 is TGCGCCAGCACCTCGCGGGGGCCTAGCAATGAGCAGTTCTTC. Supplemented by reference TRBV5-1 and TRBJ2-1, the full variable domain reads KAGVTQTPRYLIKTRGQQVTLSCSPISGHRSVSWYQQTPGQGLQFLFEYFSETQRNKGNFPGRFSGRQFSNSRSEMNVSTLELGDSALYLCASTSRGPSNEQFFGPGTRLTVL.

The chain carries TRBV19 and TRBJ1-5; D uncertain. CDR1 is LNHDA, CDR2 SQIVND, per germline (reference sequence). The ends were cut back, 4 bases at V and 3 bases at J, with 16 bases in the middle. The CDR3 loop spans 16 amino acids. In DNA form, the CDR3 reads TGTGCCAGTAGTACGGGTGGGTCGAAGCTCAATCAGCCCCAGCATTTT. Translated: CASSTGGSKLNQPQHF.

This chain joins TRBV27 and TRBJ1-1, with D possibly being TRBD1 (5 bases). The germline V gene has CDR1 MNHEY and CDR2 SMNVEV (reference sequence). The CDR3 has 16 amino acids. Trimming removed 0 bases at V and 5 bases at J, with 16 bases between. The CDR3 DNA reads as TGTGCCAGCAGTTTATCGGGACCCCATTTGTCGACTGAAGCTTTCTTT. It codes for CASSLSGPHLSTEAFF.